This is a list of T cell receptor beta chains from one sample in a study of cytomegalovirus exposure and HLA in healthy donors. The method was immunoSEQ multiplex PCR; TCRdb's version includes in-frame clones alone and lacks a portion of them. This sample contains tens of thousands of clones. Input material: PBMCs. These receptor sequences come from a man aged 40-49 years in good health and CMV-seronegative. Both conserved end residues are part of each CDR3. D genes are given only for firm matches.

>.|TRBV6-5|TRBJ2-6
TGTGCCAGCAGTTACTCGTCCAGCTCTGGGGCCAACGTCCTGACTTTC
CASSYSSSSGANVLTF
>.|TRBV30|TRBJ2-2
TGTGCCTGGAGCTCTTTTAGCGCCGGGGAGCTGTTTTTT
CAWSSFSAGELFF
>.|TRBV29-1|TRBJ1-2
TGCAGCGTTGACGGCAGGGGAAGTAGGGACTATGGCTACACCTTC
CSVDGRGSRDYGYTF
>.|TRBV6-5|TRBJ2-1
TGTGCCAGCTCCCGGCGGTTAGCGGAATACAATGAGCAGTTCTTC
CASSRRLAEYNEQFF
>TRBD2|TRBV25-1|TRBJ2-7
TGTGCCAGCAGTGATGGCGGGAGCCGCTACGAGCAGTACTTC
CASSDGGSRYEQYF
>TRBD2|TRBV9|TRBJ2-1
TGTGCCAGCAGTCCAACGACTAGCGGGAGAGCGGGCGGCAATGAGCAGTTCTTC
CASSPTTSGRAGGNEQFF
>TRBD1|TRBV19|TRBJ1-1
TGTGCCAGTAGTGCGGACAGGGACACTGAAGATTTCTTT
CASSADRDTEDFF
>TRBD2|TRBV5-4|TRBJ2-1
TGTGCCAGCAGAAGTGGCGGGGGCAATGAGCAGTTCTTC
CASRSGGGNEQFF
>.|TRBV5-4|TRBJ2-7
TGTGCCAGCAGCCTGGACTTCTCCTACGAGCAGTACTTC
CASSLDFSYEQYF
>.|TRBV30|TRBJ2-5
TGTGCCTGGAGTGAACTAGTGAAAGAGACCCAGTACTTC
CAWSELVKETQYF
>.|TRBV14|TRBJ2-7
TGTGCCAGCAGCCGCCTTGGACAGACATACGAGCAGTACTTC
CASSRLGQTYEQYF
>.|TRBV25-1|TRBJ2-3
TGTGCCGGCTGCGGGGGACATCATTTCATCACAGATACGCAGTATTTT
CAGCGGHHFITDTQYF
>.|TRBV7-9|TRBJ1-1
TGTGCCAGCAGCTTAGGGTCGGGAACGAACACTGAAGCTTTCTTT
CASSLGSGTNTEAFF
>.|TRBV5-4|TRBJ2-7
TGTGCCAGCAGCTTGCAGACAGGTCTGGAGCAGTACTTC
CASSLQTGLEQYF
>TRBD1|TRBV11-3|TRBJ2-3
TGTGCCAGCAGCCCCGCAGGACAGGGGGGAACAGATACGCAGTATTTT
CASSPAGQGGTDTQYF
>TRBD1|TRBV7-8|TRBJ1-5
TGTGCCAGCAGCTTAGGATGGACAGGTAGCAATCAGCCCCAGCATTTT
CASSLGWTGSNQPQHF
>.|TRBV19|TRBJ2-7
TGTGCCAGTAGTATCGGCGGGTCAGCCTACGAGCAGTACTTC
CASSIGGSAYEQYF
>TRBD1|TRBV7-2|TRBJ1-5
TGTGCCAGCAGCTTAGAGGGACAGGGTTATCAGCCCCAGCATTTT
CASSLEGQGYQPQHF
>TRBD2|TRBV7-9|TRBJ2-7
TGTGCCAGCAGCTTTACTAGCGGGTACTTCTACGAGCAGTACTTC
CASSFTSGYFYEQYF
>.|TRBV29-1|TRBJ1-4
TGCAGCGTTGAAGATCTCGGGGGAGTGGGTGAAAAACTGTTTTTT
CSVEDLGGVGEKLFF
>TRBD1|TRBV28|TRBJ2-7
TGTGCCAGCAGTTTCGGGGACAGGGGGAGGCAGTACTTC
CASSFGDRGRQYF
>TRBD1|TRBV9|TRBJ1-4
TGTGCCAGCAGCGCGCAGGGGGTAACTAATGAAAAACTGTTTTTT
CASSAQGVTNEKLFF
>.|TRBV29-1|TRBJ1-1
TGCAGCGTTGAACTACAGGGCGCTGAAGCTTTCTTT
CSVELQGAEAFF
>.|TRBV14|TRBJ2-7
TGTGCCAGCAGCCACCACGGGACTCCCGGAGGCGAGCAGTACTTC
CASSHHGTPGGEQYF
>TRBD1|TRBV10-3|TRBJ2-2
TGTGCCATCAGGAAGACAGGGTGGAACACCGGGGAGCTGTTTTTT
CAIRKTGWNTGELFF
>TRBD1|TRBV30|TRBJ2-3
TGTGCCTGGAGGAGGCAGGGGGCAGATACGCAGTATTTT
CAWRRQGADTQYF
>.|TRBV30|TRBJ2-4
TGTGCCTGGAGACGGTCAGGGGTGAACGGGATTCAGTACTTC
CAWRRSGVNGIQYF
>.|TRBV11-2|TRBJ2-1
TGTGCCAGCAGCTTAGGCGGGGCCCGGGAGCAGTTCTTC
CASSLGGAREQFF
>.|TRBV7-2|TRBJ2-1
TGTGCCAGCAGCCTAGCGAATGTCGCGGGAAGGGGCAATGAGCAGTTCTTC
CASSLANVAGRGNEQFF
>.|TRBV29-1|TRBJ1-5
TGCAGCGTTAACCAGGGTGGTAATCAGCCCCAGCATTTT
CSVNQGGNQPQHF
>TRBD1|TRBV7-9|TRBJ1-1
TGTGCCAGCAGCCTCGAGGGGGCGCGAGGTAGGACTGAAGCTTTCTTT
CASSLEGARGRTEAFF
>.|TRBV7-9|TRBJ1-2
TGTGCCAGCAGCTCCTCTGGAGGTGGGGGACTTTATGGCTACACCTTC
CASSSSGGGGLYGYTF
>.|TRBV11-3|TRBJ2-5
TGTGCCAGCAGCTTAGGAGGAGGGGAAGAGACCCAGTACTTC
CASSLGGGEETQYF
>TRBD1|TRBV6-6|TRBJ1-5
TGTGCCAGCAGTGACAGGGAGAGGGGACAGCCCCAGCATTTT
CASSDRERGQPQHF
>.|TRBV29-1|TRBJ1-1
TGCAGCGTTGGGGGGCAAATGAACACTGAAGCTTTCTTT
CSVGGQMNTEAFF
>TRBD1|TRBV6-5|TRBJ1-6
TGTGCCAGCAGTTACTCGCGGACAGGGGATTCACCCCTCCACTTT
CASSYSRTGDSPLHF
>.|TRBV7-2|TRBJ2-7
TGTGCCAGCAGCTTGGGCAGGGCCTACGAGCAGTACTTC
CASSLGRAYEQYF
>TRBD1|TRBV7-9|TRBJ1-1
TGTGCCAGCAGCTTAAAAACAGGGGGAGGTGAAGCTTTCTTT
CASSLKTGGGEAFF
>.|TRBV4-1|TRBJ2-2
TGCGCCAGCAGCCAAGCGTCCCTGAACACCGGGGAGCTGTTTTTT
CASSQASLNTGELFF
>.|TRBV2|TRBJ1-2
TGTGCCAGCAGCGAGGGAGTCTATGGCTACACCTTC
CASSEGVYGYTF
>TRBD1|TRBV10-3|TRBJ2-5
TGTGCCAGCGGACAGGAACAAGAGACCCAGTACTTC
CASGQEQETQYF
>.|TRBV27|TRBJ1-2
TGTGCCAGCAGTGCCAGACTGGAGGGGCTGAACTATGGCTACACCTTC
CASSARLEGLNYGYTF